The clone carrying this TCR beta chain was observed a single time. The record originates from a study of control samples from healthy donors and cancer patients. Assay used: immunoSEQ multiplex PCR; TCRdb lists only in-frame clones, some missing. The data hold some 79,000 clones, with roughly 93% observed a single time. This CDR3 contains 14 residues. CDR1 and CDR2 from the germline V gene are SGHNT and YYREEE (reference sequence). The V end was cut by 0 bases, the J end by 7 bases, with 8 bases between. Sequences were obtained from PBMCs. The receptor comes from a woman aged 40 to 50 with lung cancer. The V gene is TRBV5-4, the J gene TRBJ1-6, with TRBD1 as a possible D gene (5 bases). CDR3 loop: CASSLVQENSPLHF. The CDR3 DNA sequence: TGTGCCAGCAGCTTGGTACAGGAGAATTCACCCCTCCACTTT.